Shown below are 31 T cell receptor beta chains from a single sample sequenced in a study of technical replicates of blood from several donors. Sequencing used immunoSEQ multiplex PCR; TCRdb keeps in-frame clones, though not all of them. In the table there are tens of thousands of clones, 95% to 98% of which are singletons. Sequenced sample: T cells isolated from PBMCs. The receptors derive from a human donor in good health.

This clone was seen a single time. This chain links TRBV15 with TRBJ1-5; D possibly corresponds to TRBD1 (6 bases). V shed 5 bases and J shed 1 base, with 9 bases lying between them. CDR1 is LNHNV and CDR2 is YYDKDF in the germline V gene (reference sequence). CDR3 length: 14 amino acids. The CDR3 spells CATSPGASNQPQHF. Here the CDR3 DNA reads TGTGCCACCAGCCCAGGGGCGAGCAATCAGCCCCAGCATTTT.

As regards this clone: The junction departs from the called germline gene at one end, perhaps through a read error. The chain uses TRBV19 and TRBJ2-7; the match to TRBD1 covers 10 bases. This CDR3 is 15 amino acids long. CDR1 is LNHDA, CDR2 SQIVND, per germline (reference sequence). CDR3 bases: TGTGCCAGTAGCCAGTGGGACAGGGGCTCCAACGAGCAGTACTTC. Translated: CASSQWDRGSNEQYF.

The genes are TRBV10-3 and TRBJ2-7; D gene unclear. The CDR3 length is 11 residues. Germline CDR1 reads ENHRY; CDR2 reads SYGVKD. Between the trimmed V and J ends, which lost 3 bases and 4 bases, there was a span of 4 bases. The CDR3 DNA follows: TGTGCCATCAGTGATAATTACGAGCAGTACTTC. It yields the protein CAISDNYEQYF.

The rearrangement joins TRBV5-1 to TRBJ2-6; tentative D call: TRBD2 (5 bases). Germline V gene sequence: CDR1 SGHRS, CDR2 YFSETQ. The germline V and J ends were trimmed by 0 bases and 0 bases, with 7 bases remaining between them. The CDR3 loop spans 16 amino acids. CDR3 residues: CASSLARGSGANVLTF. DNA of the CDR3: TGCGCCAGCAGCTTGGCCCGGGGCTCTGGGGCCAACGTCCTGACTTTC.

The genes are TRBV7-9 and TRBJ1-3; D may be TRBD1 (5 bases). Germline V gene data show CDR1 as SEHNR and CDR2 as FQNEAQ (reference sequence). V gave up 7 bases and J gave up 0 bases, with 16 bases separating them. The CDR3 has 16 amino acids. As DNA, the CDR3 is TGTGCCAGCAAGGCTCGGGTGGGGGGCTCTGGAAACACCATATATTTT. This translates into CASKARVGGSGNTIYF. The complete variable domain, with remaining parts taken from reference TRBV7-9 and TRBJ1-3, reads DTGVSQNPRHKITKRGQNVTFRCDPISEHNRLYWYRQTLGQGPEFLTYFQNEAQLEKSRLLSDRFSAERPKGSFSTLEIQRTEQGDSAMYLCASKARVGGSGNTIYFGEGSWLTVV.

The J gene is TRBJ2-7, the V gene TRBV7-7, with 7 bases identical to TRBD1. CDR1 and CDR2 (germline): SSHAT, FNYEAQ (reference sequence). V gave up 5 bases and J gave up 1 base; unmatched junction bases: 8. The CDR3 extends over 15 amino acids. DNA for the CDR3: TGTGCCAGCAGCGCACGACAGGGTAATTCCTACGAGCAGTACTTC. As protein: CASSARQGNSYEQYF. The full variable domain, in which reference TRBV7-7 and TRBJ2-7 provide the parts outside the CDR3, is GAGVSQSPRYKVTKRGQDVTLRCDPISSHATLYWYQQALGQGPEFLTYFNYEAQPDKSGLPSDRFSAERPEGSISTLTIQRTEQRDSAMYRCASSARQGNSYEQYFGPGTRLTVT.

The chain combines TRBV28 with TRBJ1-2; TRBD1 is a possible D gene (6 bases). V shed 10 bases and J shed 8 bases, with 17 bases lying between them. The CDR3 length is 12 residues. The V gene's germline CDR1 is MDHEN and CDR2 SYDVKM. The chain's CDR3 is CAIRNRVGGYTF. The CDR3 DNA is TGTGCCATACGAAACAGGGTTGGAGGCTACACCTTC.

The gene calls are TRBV5-8 and TRBJ1-5, with 7 bases lining up with TRBD1. Germline V gene data show CDR1 as SGHTS and CDR2 as YDEGEE. The CDR3 is 15 amino acids. The junction had 5 bases not matched to a gene; V was cut back by 2 bases and J by 3 bases. CDR3 sequence: CASSFWQGDNQPQHF. The CDR3 region has the DNA TGTGCCAGCAGCTTTTGGCAGGGGGACAATCAGCCCCAGCATTTT. Using reference TRBV5-8 and TRBJ1-5 for the parts outside the CDR3, the full variable domain is EAGVTQSPTHLIKTRGQQATLRCSPISGHTSVYWYQQALGLGLQFLLWYDEGEERNRGNFPPRFSGRQFPNYSSELNVNALELEDSALYLCASSFWQGDNQPQHFGDGTRLSIL.

This chain links TRBV30 with TRBJ2-3, with 9 bases lining up with TRBD2. Germline V lookup: CDR1 GTSNPN, CDR2 SVGIG (reference sequence). V lost 4 bases and J lost 2; bases outside the gene matches: 7. The length of the CDR3 is 15 residues. CDR3 in DNA: TGTGCCTGGAACTCAGCGGGGGGCCCCACAGATACGCAGTATTTT. Amino acids: CAWNSAGGPTDTQYF. Full variable domain (remainder filled in from reference TRBV30 and TRBJ2-3): SQTIHQWPATLVQPVGSPLSLECTVEGTSNPNLYWYRQAAGRGLQLLFYSVGIGQISSEVPQNLSASRPQDRQFILSSKKLLLSDSGFYLCAWNSAGGPTDTQYFGPGTRLTVL.

The chain couples TRBV5-5 to TRBJ2-1; TRBD2 is a possible D gene (7 bases). This CDR3 spans 15 amino acids. V was cut by 0 bases and J by 6 bases, with 13 bases left in between. CDR1 and CDR2 (germline): SGHKS, YYEKEE (reference sequence). The CDR3 sequence is CASSLARGGLNEQFF. CDR3 bases: TGTGCCAGCAGCTTGGCTAGGGGGGGGCTCAATGAGCAGTTCTTC.

The rearrangement links TRBV6-5 to TRBJ2-7; weak D call: TRBD2 (6 bases). This CDR3 comprises 14 residues. Between the trimmed V and J ends, which lost 0 bases and 4 bases, there was a span of 10 bases. Germline-derived CDR1 and CDR2 are MNHEY and SVGAGI. The chain's CDR3 is CASSYSGGSYEQYF. Written as DNA, the CDR3 is TGTGCCAGCAGTTACTCAGGAGGGAGTTACGAGCAGTACTTC.

The V gene is TRBV19, the J gene TRBJ1-1; TRBD1 might be the D (6 bases). Trimming shortened V by 11 bases and J by 2 bases, and 12 bases separated the two germline ends. The CDR3 is made up of 12 amino acids. The germline gives CDR1 LNHDA, CDR2 SQIVND (reference sequence). CDR3 sequence: CAAGASNTEAFF. The CDR3 coding sequence is TGTGCCGCGGGGGCCAGTAACACTGAAGCTTTCTTT.

The chain couples TRBV20-1 to TRBJ2-1; a weak D match, TRBD1 (5 bases). V lost 5 bases and J lost 6, with 8 bases in between. Germline V lookup: CDR1 DFQATT, CDR2 SNEGSKA (reference sequence). The CDR3 extends over 11 amino acids. The CDR3 spells CSAPDSNEQFF. CDR3 in DNA: TGCAGTGCTCCCGACAGCAATGAGCAGTTCTTC.

The chain combines TRBV25-1 with TRBJ1-4; TRBD1 agrees at 9 bases. Germline assignment: CDR1 MGHDK and CDR2 SYGVNS. Germline trimming cut 4 bases from V and 4 bases from J; bases unmatched to any gene: 4. This CDR3 has 15 amino acids. The CDR3 reads CASSAGQGINEKLFF. The CDR3 bases are TGTGCCAGCAGTGCGGGACAGGGAATTAATGAAAAACTGTTTTTT.

Only one count was recorded for this clone. The V and J genes are TRBV6-5 and TRBJ1-6, with TRBD1 matching 7 bases. The CDR3 totals 15 residues. V shed 2 bases, J shed 9 bases, and the junction held 7 bases outside the gene matches. Germline V gene sequence: CDR1 MNHEY, CDR2 SVGAGI. The CDR3 is CASSYETGISSPLHF. The DNA of the CDR3 is TGTGCCAGCAGTTACGAGACAGGGATCTCTTCACCCCTCCACTTT.

This clone has a single count. The rearrangement links TRBV5-4 to TRBJ2-7; 7 nucleotides align to TRBD2. Germline assignment: CDR1 SGHNT and CDR2 YYREEE (reference sequence). Trimming cost V 3 bases and J 6 bases; bases outside gene matches: 15. The CDR3 consists of 16 residues. The CDR3 region has the DNA TGTGCCAGCAGCTCGCCCCGGGAGGCGACGGCTTTCGAGCAGTACTTC. It translates to CASSSPREATAFEQYF.

This sequence joins TRBV2 and TRBJ2-1, with TRBD2 matching 10 bases. V trimming: 0 bases; J trimming: 7 bases; junction bases outside the gene matches: 9. The CDR3 has 17 amino acids. In germline, CDR1 is SNHLY, CDR2 FYNNEI. For the CDR3, the DNA is TGTGCCAGCAGTGAAGCGCGTAGTAGCGGGAGGACGAATGAGCAGTTCTTC. Protein: CASSEARSSGRTNEQFF.

The rearrangement joins TRBV6-1 to TRBJ2-7; D ambiguous. The CDR3 has 14 amino acids. V gave up 6 bases and J gave up 2 bases, with 14 bases separating them. Germline values: CDR1 MNHNS, CDR2 SASEGT. CDR3 loop: CASSLPGVTYEQYF. Written as DNA, the CDR3 is TGTGCCAGCAGCCTACCTGGAGTTACCTACGAGCAGTACTTC.

A note on this clone: Sequence at one end of the junction differs from germline and may be a read error. V and J are TRBV7-9 and TRBJ2-1; D possibly corresponds to TRBD1 (5 bases). CDR3 length equals 12 residues. Germline loops: CDR1 SEHNR, CDR2 FQNEAQ (reference sequence). CDR3 DNA sequence: TGTGCCAGCAGCTTATTGACACCATTAGGGGTCTTC. Amino acid sequence: CASSLLTPLGVF. The full variable domain, completed using reference TRBV7-9 and TRBJ2-1, is DTGVSQNPRHKITKRGQNVTFRCDPISEHNRLYWYRQTLGQGPEFLTYFQNEAQLEKSRLLSDRFSAERPKGSFSTLEIQRTEQGDSAMYLCASSLLTPLGVFGPGTRLTVL.

In this sample, this clone turned up once. The chain carries TRBV7-6 and TRBJ2-1; D uncertain. The V gene lost 4 bases and the J gene lost 5 bases, with 12 bases spanning the gap. CDR1 and CDR2 (germline): SGHVS, FNYEAQ. There are 14 residues in the CDR3. The CDR3 here is CASSSTPADNEQFF. DNA of the CDR3: TGTGCCAGCAGCTCAACTCCGGCGGACAATGAGCAGTTCTTC.

The sample holds a few counts of this clone. The chain uses TRBV10-2 and TRBJ1-1; perhaps TRBD1 as D (5 bases). The V gene lost 6 bases and the J gene lost 1 base, with 6 bases spanning the gap. The CDR3 runs to 12 residues. Germline V gives CDR1 WSHSY, CDR2 SAAADI. CDR3 residues: CASRQGNTEAFF. The CDR3 region has the DNA TGCGCCAGCAGGCAGGGGAACACTGAAGCTTTCTTT.

This clone is a singleton in its sample. The chain uses TRBV19 and TRBJ1-1; D uncertain. V lost 5 bases to trimming and J lost 4 bases, with 17 bases between them. The CDR3 has 15 amino acids. Germline V gives CDR1 LNHDA, CDR2 SQIVND (reference sequence). In DNA, the CDR3 is TGTGCCAGTAGTGTAAATTTGATGCTCGGCACTGAAGCTTTCTTT. Its protein is CASSVNLMLGTEAFF. Based on the CDR3 plus reference TRBV19 and TRBJ1-1, the full variable domain is DGGITQSPKYLFRKEGQNVTLSCEQNLNHDAMYWYRQDPGQGLRLIYYSQIVNDFQKGDIAEGYSVSREKKESFPLTVTSAQKNPTAFYLCASSVNLMLGTEAFFGQGTRLTVV.

This clone was seen just once. The chain has TRBV10-1 and TRBJ2-7, with TRBD1 matching 8 bases. After removal of 2 bases from V and 5 bases from J, the junction contained 8 bases not matched to a gene. This CDR3 comprises 15 residues. The germline V gene encodes CDR1 WNHNN and CDR2 SYGVQD (reference sequence). CDR3 loop: CASSEGQGNGHEQYF. CDR3 sequence (DNA): TGCGCCAGCAGTGAGGGACAGGGCAATGGGCACGAGCAGTACTTC.

The chain uses TRBV11-3 and TRBJ2-6, with no clear D. V gave up 5 bases and J gave up 0 bases, with 5 bases separating them. CDR1 and CDR2 (germline): SGHNT, YENEEA. The CDR3 contains 14 residues. CDR3 coding DNA: TGTGCCAGCAGCCCCGTCTCTGGGGCCAACGTCCTGACTTTC. Its translation: CASSPVSGANVLTF.

This clone was recorded only once. The chain links TRBV6-1 to TRBJ1-2, with 7 bases identical to TRBD1. The CDR3 consists of 16 residues. Germline trimming cut 2 bases from V and 3 bases from J; bases unmatched to any gene: 9. The germline V gene encodes CDR1 MNHNS and CDR2 SASEGT. The DNA of the CDR3 is TGTGCCAGCAGTGAATGGACAGGCGGCGGCTACTATGGCTACACCTTC. This encodes CASSEWTGGGYYGYTF.

The rearrangement uses TRBV28 and TRBJ2-7; TRBD2 matches at 9 bases. Losses at the gene ends were 7 bases for V and 3 bases for J; bases not matched to a gene: 7. CDR3 length: 14 residues. CDR1 and CDR2 from the germline V gene are MDHEN and SYDVKM. CDR3 in amino acids: CASTPSGILYEQYF. The DNA for the CDR3 is TGTGCCAGCACTCCTAGCGGGATACTCTACGAGCAGTACTTC.

The chain has TRBV5-1 and TRBJ2-2; possibly TRBD1 for D (6 bases). The CDR3 runs to 11 residues. Germline V gives CDR1 SGHRS, CDR2 YFSETQ. V lost 7 bases to trimming and J lost 6 bases, with 7 bases between them. Here the CDR3 DNA reads TGCGCCAGCGGGGGCGCCGGGGAGCTGTTTTTT. Encoded protein: CASGGAGELFF.

The V and J genes are TRBV10-3 and TRBJ2-3, with D possibly being TRBD2 (6 bases). Germline CDR1 and CDR2: ENHRY and SYGVKD. V lost 8 bases to trimming and J lost 2 bases, with 20 bases between them. This CDR3 region has 16 residues. CDR3 bases: TGTGCCATCTCTGGACCAAGCGGGCTTAACACAGATACGCAGTATTTT. This translates into CAISGPSGLNTDTQYF.

This chain connects TRBV28 to TRBJ1-4, with a weak D call TRBD1 (6 bases). Trimming cost V 5 bases and J 0 bases, with 10 bases left between them. This CDR3 is 15 amino acids long. Germline CDR1 and CDR2: MDHEN and SYDVKM. CDR3 loop: CASSRTVATNEKLFF. CDR3 sequence (DNA): TGTGCCAGCAGTCGGACAGTGGCAACTAATGAAAAACTGTTTTTT.

V usage is TRBV30 and J usage is TRBJ1-1; D is possibly TRBD1 (5 bases). Germline CDR1 and CDR2: GTSNPN and SVGIG (reference sequence). This CDR3 comprises 13 residues. Trimming removed 2 bases at V and 4 bases at J, with 11 bases between. In DNA form, the CDR3 reads TGTGCCTGGAGTCCCCTGGGGGGCACTGAAGCTTTCTTT. As protein: CAWSPLGGTEAFF.

V and J are TRBV10-3 and TRBJ2-7, with 7 positions matching TRBD1. Germline assignment: CDR1 ENHRY and CDR2 SYGVKD. After removal of 7 bases from V and 2 bases from J, the junction contained 8 bases not matched to a gene. The CDR3 extends over 14 amino acids. The DNA of the CDR3 is TGTGCCATCAACGGGACAGAGCAACCCTACGAGCAGTACTTC. This encodes CAINGTEQPYEQYF.